The 21 T cell receptor beta chains below were found in one sample sequenced in a study of blood T cell repertoires in COVID-19. Sequencing was performed with immunoSEQ multiplex PCR; in TCRdb, only in-frame clones are kept and a portion is missing. Found here are tens of thousands of clones, under 90% of them singletons; the top ten hold approximately 10%. Sequencing was carried out using peripheral blood. Receptors were obtained from a man aged 60 to 69 with acute or convalescent COVID-19.

The chain combines TRBV7-8 with TRBJ1-1; D is unresolved. Trimming removed 5 bases at V and 8 bases at J, with 12 bases between. The CDR3 contains 12 residues. Germline V lookup: CDR1 SGHVS, CDR2 FQNEAQ. The CDR3 region is CASSRTDREAFF. DNA for the CDR3: TGTGCCAGCAGCCGCACAGATCGGGAAGCTTTCTTT.

This chain connects TRBV5-1 to TRBJ1-2, with D possibly TRBD1 on 6 matching bases. Germline V lookup: CDR1 SGHRS, CDR2 YFSETQ. The CDR3 covers 13 residues. The germline V and J ends were trimmed by 6 bases and 5 bases, with 14 bases remaining between them. The DNA for the CDR3 is TGCGCCAGCAAATTGACAGGAGATTATGGCTACACCTTC. Translated: CASKLTGDYGYTF.

The rearrangement joins TRBV27 to TRBJ1-1; D not resolved. The CDR3 sequence is 14 residues long. Trimming removed 5 bases at V and 3 bases at J, with 13 bases between. The V gene's germline CDR1 is MNHEY and CDR2 SMNVEV (reference sequence). The CDR3 is CASSPESGDTEAFF. CDR3 bases: TGTGCCAGCAGTCCAGAATCCGGGGACACTGAAGCTTTCTTT.

V gene TRBV5-1 combines with J gene TRBJ1-4; possibly TRBD1 for D (5 bases). Between the trimmed V and J ends, which lost 0 bases and 8 bases, there was a span of 11 bases. Germline CDR1 and CDR2: SGHRS and YFSETQ. The CDR3 extends over 14 amino acids. The CDR3 protein is CASSLGREGEKLFF. CDR3 DNA: TGCGCCAGCAGCTTGGGCAGGGAGGGGGAAAAACTGTTTTTT.

The chain carries TRBV19 and TRBJ2-5; 13 bases fit TRBD2. The CDR3 extends over 15 amino acids. V lost 7 bases to trimming and J lost 5 bases; unmatched junction nucleotides: 7. CDR1 and CDR2 from the germline V gene are LNHDA and SQIVND (reference sequence). The DNA for the CDR3 is TGTGCCAGTAACGCACTAGCGGGGGGGCAGGAGACCCAGTACTTC. This encodes CASNALAGGQETQYF.

The DNA of the CDR3 is TGTGCCAGCAGCGCTTTGACAGGGGCTTGGGAAAAACTGTTTTTT. Residues: CASSALTGAWEKLFF. The rearrangement joins TRBV11-2 to TRBJ1-4; TRBD1 matches at 8 bases. The CDR3 extends over 15 amino acids. In germline, CDR1 is SGHAT, CDR2 FQNNGV. Trimming removed 5 bases from V and 8 bases from J; junction bases left unmatched: 10.

The chain joins TRBV5-1 to TRBJ2-3; tentatively, D is TRBD1 (5 bases). V was cut by 2 bases and J by 0 bases, with 10 bases left in between. The CDR3 covers 15 residues. Germline V gene lookup returns CDR1 SGHRS and CDR2 YFSETQ. The chain's CDR3 is CASSLQETSTDTQYF. The DNA of the CDR3 is TGCGCCAGCAGCTTACAGGAAACTAGCACAGATACGCAGTATTTT.

The rearrangement links TRBV4-1 to TRBJ2-7; a weak D match, TRBD1 (6 bases). The CDR3 is 15 amino acids. Trimming cost V 4 bases and J 2 bases, with 15 bases left between them. Germline CDR1 reads MGHRA; CDR2 reads YSYEKL. The CDR3 protein is CASSLGQLLTYEQYF. CDR3 coding DNA: TGCGCCAGCAGCCTCGGACAGCTCCTAACCTACGAGCAGTACTTC.

The chain is built from TRBV5-1 and TRBJ1-1, with D hard to call. The ends were cut back, 0 bases at V and 10 bases at J, with 10 bases in the middle. The CDR3 runs 12 residues. Per germline, CDR1 SGHRS and CDR2 YFSETQ. The CDR3 bases are TGCGCCAGCAGCTTGGACAGCCGTAGAGCTTTCTTT. It translates to CASSLDSRRAFF.

This CDR3 reads CASSYLAEGYEQYF. DNA of the CDR3: TGTGCCAGCAGTTACCTAGCGGAGGGCTACGAGCAGTACTTC. The chain has TRBV6-5 and TRBJ2-7, with 7 bases aligning to TRBD2. The CDR3 extends over 14 amino acids. Germline V gene lookup returns CDR1 MNHEY and CDR2 SVGAGI. The trim removed 2 bases at V and 3 bases at J, leaving 4 bases unmatched.

V gene TRBV7-8 combines with J gene TRBJ2-7; TRBD2 agrees at 8 bases. This CDR3 comprises 14 residues. With 5 bases clipped from V and 5 bases from J, the junction kept 8 bases outside the gene matches. The germline gives CDR1 SGHVS, CDR2 FQNEAQ. The DNA for the CDR3 is TGTGCCAGCAGCCTCCGGGGGGGTGGTGACGAGCAGTACTTC. Translated: CASSLRGGGDEQYF.

The chain carries TRBV9 and TRBJ2-1; 7 bases agree with TRBD2. CDR1 and CDR2 (germline): SGDLS, YYNGEE. V was clipped by 3 bases and J by 4 bases; unmatched bases: 7. The CDR3 contains 15 residues. CDR3 nucleotide sequence: TGTGCCAGCAGCGGACCGGGAGCGGGGTACAATGAGCAGTTCTTC. Its protein is CASSGPGAGYNEQFF.

The chain links TRBV7-2 to TRBJ1-5, with D uncertain. The germline V gene encodes CDR1 SGHTA and CDR2 FQGNSA. CDR3 length: 13 amino acids. V shed 1 base and J shed 6 bases, with 7 bases lying between them. The CDR3 reads CASSLVGGQPQHF. DNA of the CDR3: TGTGCCAGCAGCTTAGTCGGTGGTCAGCCCCAGCATTTT.

V is TRBV19 and J is TRBJ1-1; the D gene is possibly TRBD1 (5 bases). V shed 7 bases and J shed 2 bases, with 14 bases lying between them. Germline loops: CDR1 LNHDA, CDR2 SQIVND (reference sequence). This CDR3 spans 14 amino acids. CDR3 nucleotides: TGTGCCAGTAATGGGGGGTTCAGTAACACTGAAGCTTTCTTT. Encoded protein: CASNGGFSNTEAFF.

This clone was counted a few times. The J gene is TRBJ2-1, the V gene TRBV6-2 or TRBV6-3, with D unresolved. Trimming took off 0 bases at V and 7 bases at J, with 10 bases between the two ends. Germline V gene sequence: CDR1 MNHEY, CDR2 SVGEGT. This CDR3 region has 14 residues. DNA of the CDR3: TGTGCCAGCAGTTACTCTTTCAGGTGGAATGAGCAGTTCTTC. It codes for CASSYSFRWNEQFF.

V gene TRBV19 combines with J gene TRBJ1-1, with a weak D call TRBD1 (5 bases). The CDR3 contains 14 residues. Germline V gene sequence: CDR1 LNHDA, CDR2 SQIVND (reference sequence). Trimming removed 6 bases from V and 3 bases from J, with 14 bases in between. The CDR3 loop reads CASSPRYRHTEAFF. The CDR3 DNA reads TGTGCCAGTAGCCCAAGGTACAGGCACACTGAAGCTTTCTTT.

The CDR3 nucleotides are TGCGCCAGCAGCTTGGCCGGGACAGTAACCGGGGAGCTGTTTTTT. Encoded protein: CASSLAGTVTGELFF. The V call is TRBV5-1, the J call TRBJ2-2; TRBD1 matches at 7 bases. V was clipped by 0 bases and J by 5 bases; unmatched bases: 4. From germline, CDR1 is SGHRS and CDR2 YFSETQ. This CDR3 spans 15 amino acids.

The chain is built from TRBV7-9 and TRBJ1-6, with TRBD1 as a possible D gene (5 bases). This CDR3 region has 15 residues. V dropped 7 bases and J dropped 7 bases, with 17 bases sitting between them. The germline CDR1 and CDR2 sequences are SEHNR and FQNEAQ (reference sequence). CDR3 in amino acids: CASTTSGAGNSPLHF. CDR3 DNA: TGTGCCAGCACCACAAGTGGGGCTGGGAATTCACCCCTCCACTTT.

The chain joins TRBV6-5 to TRBJ2-1; 10 nucleotides align to TRBD1. The V and J ends lost 5 bases and 5 bases, in that order; junction bases with no gene match: 3. This CDR3 spans 14 amino acids. Per germline, CDR1 MNHEY and CDR2 SVGAGI. The CDR3 reads CASSPGTGDNEQFF. The CDR3 nucleotides are TGTGCCAGCAGTCCGGGGACAGGGGACAATGAGCAGTTCTTC.

The chain has TRBV18 and TRBJ2-1; 8 positions match TRBD1. Germline CDR1 reads KGHSH; CDR2 reads LQKENI. V trimming: 5 bases; J trimming: 1 base; junction bases outside the gene matches: 4. The CDR3 consists of 15 residues. The DNA of the CDR3 is TGTGCCAGCTCAGAAGACAGGGGTTCCTACAATGAGCAGTTCTTC. As protein: CASSEDRGSYNEQFF.

The chain recombines TRBV4-1 with TRBJ1-2; no clear D gene. Trimming left V 0 bases short and J 8 bases short, with 19 bases between. This CDR3 is 16 amino acids long. Germline V lookup: CDR1 MGHRA, CDR2 YSYEKL. CDR3 bases: TGCGCCAGCAGCCAAGATCGTGAGGGCTATGTCGGAGGCTACACCTTC. Translation gives CASSQDREGYVGGYTF.